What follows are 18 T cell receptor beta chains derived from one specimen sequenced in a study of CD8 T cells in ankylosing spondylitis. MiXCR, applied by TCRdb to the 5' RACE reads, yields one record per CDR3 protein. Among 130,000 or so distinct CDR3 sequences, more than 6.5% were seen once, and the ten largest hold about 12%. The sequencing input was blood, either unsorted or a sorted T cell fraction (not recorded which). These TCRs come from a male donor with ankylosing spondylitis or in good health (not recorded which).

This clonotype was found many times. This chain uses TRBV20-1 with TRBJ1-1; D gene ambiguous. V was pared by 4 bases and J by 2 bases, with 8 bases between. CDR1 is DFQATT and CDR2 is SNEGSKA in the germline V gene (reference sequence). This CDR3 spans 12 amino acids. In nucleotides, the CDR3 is TGCAGTGCTATCCCCCAAAACACTGAAGCTTTCTTT. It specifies CSAIPQNTEAFF.

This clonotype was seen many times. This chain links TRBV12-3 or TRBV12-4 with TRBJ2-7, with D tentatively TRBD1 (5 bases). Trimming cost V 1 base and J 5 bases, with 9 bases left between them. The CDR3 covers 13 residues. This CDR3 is CASSLGRVHEQYF. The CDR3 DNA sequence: TGTGCCAGCAGTTTAGGCAGGGTCCACGAGCAGTACTTC.

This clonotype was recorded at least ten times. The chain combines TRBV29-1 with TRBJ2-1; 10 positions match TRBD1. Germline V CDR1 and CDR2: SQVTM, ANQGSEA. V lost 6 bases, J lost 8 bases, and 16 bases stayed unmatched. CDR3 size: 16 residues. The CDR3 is CSVDAGTGAGFDEQFF. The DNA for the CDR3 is TGCAGCGTCGATGCCGGGACAGGGGCCGGATTCGATGAGCAGTTCTTC.

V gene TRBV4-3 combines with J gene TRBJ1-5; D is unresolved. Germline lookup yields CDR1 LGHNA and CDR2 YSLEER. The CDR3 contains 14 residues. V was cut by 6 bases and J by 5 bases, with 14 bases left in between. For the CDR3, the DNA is TGCGCCAGCAGTCACGCCCTTCCGGATCAGCCCCAGCATTTT. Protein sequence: CASSHALPDQPQHF.

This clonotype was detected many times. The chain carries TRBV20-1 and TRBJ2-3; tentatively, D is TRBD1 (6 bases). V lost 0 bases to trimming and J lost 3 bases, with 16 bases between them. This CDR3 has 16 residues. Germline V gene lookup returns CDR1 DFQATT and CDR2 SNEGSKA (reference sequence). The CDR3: CSARDPGAGRTDTQYF. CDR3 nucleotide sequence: TGCAGTGCTAGAGATCCAGGGGCGGGTAGGACAGATACGCAGTATTTT.

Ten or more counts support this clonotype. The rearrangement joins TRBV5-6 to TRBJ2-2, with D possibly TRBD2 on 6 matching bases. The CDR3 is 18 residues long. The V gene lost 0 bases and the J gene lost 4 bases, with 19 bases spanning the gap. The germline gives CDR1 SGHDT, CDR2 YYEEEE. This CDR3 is CASSLDFGLARGTGELFF. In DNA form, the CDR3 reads TGTGCCAGCAGCTTGGATTTTGGGCTAGCGCGAGGCACCGGGGAGCTGTTTTTT. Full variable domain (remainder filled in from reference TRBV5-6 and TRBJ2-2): DAGVTQSPTHLIKTRGQQVTLRCSPKSGHDTVSWYQQALGQGPQFIFQYYEEEERQRGNFPDRFSGHQFPNYSSELNVNALLLGDSALYLCASSLDFGLARGTGELFFGEGSRLTVL.

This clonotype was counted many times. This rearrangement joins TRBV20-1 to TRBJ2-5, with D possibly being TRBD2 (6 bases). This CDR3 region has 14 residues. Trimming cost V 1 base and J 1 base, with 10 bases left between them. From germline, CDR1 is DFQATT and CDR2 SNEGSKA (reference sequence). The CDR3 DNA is TGCAGTGCTAGAGTTAGCGGCCTCCAAGAGACCCAGTACTTC. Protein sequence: CSARVSGLQETQYF.

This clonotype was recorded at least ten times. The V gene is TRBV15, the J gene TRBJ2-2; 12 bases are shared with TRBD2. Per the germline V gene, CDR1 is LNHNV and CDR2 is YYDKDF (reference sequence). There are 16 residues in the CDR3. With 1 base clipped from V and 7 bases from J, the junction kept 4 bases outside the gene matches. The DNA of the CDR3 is TGTGCCACCAGCAGAGGACTAGCGGGGGCGGTCGGGGAGCTGTTTTTT. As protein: CATSRGLAGAVGELFF. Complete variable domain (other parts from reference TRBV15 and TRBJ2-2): DAMVIQNPRYQVTQFGKPVTLSCSQTLNHNVMYWYQQKSSQAPKLLFHYYDKDFNNEADTPDNFQSRRPNTSFCFLDIRSPGLGDTAMYLCATSRGLAGAVGELFFGEGSRLTVL.

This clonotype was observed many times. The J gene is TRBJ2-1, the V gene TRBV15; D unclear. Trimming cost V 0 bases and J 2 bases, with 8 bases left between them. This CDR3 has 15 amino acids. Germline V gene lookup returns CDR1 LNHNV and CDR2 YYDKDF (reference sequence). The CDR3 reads CATSRDKGAYNEQFF. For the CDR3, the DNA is TGTGCCACCAGCAGAGATAAAGGCGCCTACAATGAGCAGTTCTTC.

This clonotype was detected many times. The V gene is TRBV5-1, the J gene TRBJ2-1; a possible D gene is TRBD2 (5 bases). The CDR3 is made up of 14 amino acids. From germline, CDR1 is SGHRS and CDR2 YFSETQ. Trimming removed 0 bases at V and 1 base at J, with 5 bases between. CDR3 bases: TGCGCCAGCAGCTTGGGAGGGTCCTACAATGAGCAGTTCTTC. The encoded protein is CASSLGGSYNEQFF.

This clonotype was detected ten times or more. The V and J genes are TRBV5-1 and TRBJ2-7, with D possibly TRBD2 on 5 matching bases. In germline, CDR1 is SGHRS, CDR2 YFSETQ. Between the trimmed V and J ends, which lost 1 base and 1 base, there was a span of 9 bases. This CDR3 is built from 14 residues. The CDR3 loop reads CASSLSAVSYEQYF. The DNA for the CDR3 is TGCGCCAGCAGCTTGTCAGCGGTTTCCTACGAGCAGTACTTC.

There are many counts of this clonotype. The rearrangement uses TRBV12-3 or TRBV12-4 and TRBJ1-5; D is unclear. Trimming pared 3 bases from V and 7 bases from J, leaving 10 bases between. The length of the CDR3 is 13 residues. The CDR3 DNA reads TGTGCCAGCAGTTTCTTGGGTTTGCAGCCCCAGCATTTT. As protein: CASSFLGLQPQHF.

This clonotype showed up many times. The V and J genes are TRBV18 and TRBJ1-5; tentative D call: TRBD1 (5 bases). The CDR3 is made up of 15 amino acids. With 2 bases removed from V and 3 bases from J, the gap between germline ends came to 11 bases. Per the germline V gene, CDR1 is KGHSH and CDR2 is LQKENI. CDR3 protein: CASSPGVGDNQPQHF. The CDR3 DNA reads TGTGCCAGCTCACCAGGGGTAGGGGACAATCAGCCCCAGCATTTT.

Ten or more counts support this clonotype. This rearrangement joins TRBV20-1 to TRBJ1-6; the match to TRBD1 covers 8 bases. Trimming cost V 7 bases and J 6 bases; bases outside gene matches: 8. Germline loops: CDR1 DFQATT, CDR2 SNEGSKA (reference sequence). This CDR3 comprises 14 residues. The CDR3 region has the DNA TGCAGTGGACGGGCGACAGGGGTTAATTCACCCCTCCACTTT. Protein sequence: CSGRATGVNSPLHF.

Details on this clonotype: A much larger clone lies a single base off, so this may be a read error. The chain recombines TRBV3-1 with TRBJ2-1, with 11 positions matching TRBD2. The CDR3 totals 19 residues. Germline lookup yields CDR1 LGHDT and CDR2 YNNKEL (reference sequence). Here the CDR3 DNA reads TGTGCCAGCTGCCAAGATCAGGGGAACCTAGCGGGAGGTTCCAATGAGCAGTTCTTC. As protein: CASCQDQGNLAGGSNEQFF.

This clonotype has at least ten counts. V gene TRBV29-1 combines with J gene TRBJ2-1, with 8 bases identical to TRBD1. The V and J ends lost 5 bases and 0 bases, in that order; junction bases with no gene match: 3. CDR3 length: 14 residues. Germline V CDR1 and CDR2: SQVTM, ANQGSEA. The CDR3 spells CSVLDRGSYNEQFF. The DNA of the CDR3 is TGCAGCGTTTTAGACAGGGGCTCCTACAATGAGCAGTTCTTC.

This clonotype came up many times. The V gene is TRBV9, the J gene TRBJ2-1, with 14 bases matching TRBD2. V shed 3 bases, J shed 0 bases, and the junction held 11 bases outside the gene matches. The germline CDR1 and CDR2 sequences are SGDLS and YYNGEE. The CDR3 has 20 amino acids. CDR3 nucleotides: TGTGCCAGCAGCGCGGCTAACCGACTAGCGGGAGGGAGCTCCTACAATGAGCAGTTCTTC. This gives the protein CASSAANRLAGGSSYNEQFF. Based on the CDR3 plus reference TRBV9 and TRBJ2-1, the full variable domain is DSGVTQTPKHLITATGQRVTLRCSPRSGDLSVYWYQQSLDQGLQFLIQYYNGEERAKGNILERFSAQQFPDLHSELNLSSLELGDSALYFCASSAANRLAGGSSYNEQFFGPGTRLTVL.

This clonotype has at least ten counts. The CDR3 nucleotides are TGTGCCAGCACCCTTCAGGGGACTGAAGCTTTCTTT. Amino acid sequence: CASTLQGTEAFF. The V and J genes are TRBV11-1 and TRBJ1-1, with D perhaps matching TRBD1 (6 bases). The V gene lost 7 bases and the J gene lost 5 bases, with 11 bases spanning the gap. Germline loops: CDR1 SGHAT, CDR2 FQDESV (reference sequence). This CDR3 has 12 amino acids.